The 29 T cell receptor beta chains below were found in one sample sequenced in a study of T cell responses to AZD1222 COVID-19 vaccine (dated by TCRdb to about 2021). Receptor libraries were prepared by the immunoSEQ multiplex PCR assay. Not all clones reach the TCRdb copy of this immuneACCESS table, which keeps in-frame sequences only. Checked studies attribute under half of the gap to unresolved V genes and leave the rest unexplained. The sample table shows approximately 120,000 clones, and about 89% are seen once. Of the sample, around 7% falls within the top ten clones. The time point label here, explained by the study, means: baseline before first vaccination. This specimen was peripheral blood, taken on day 0 of AZD1222 vaccination. These TCRs come from an adult in good health.

The chain links TRBV9 to TRBJ1-2; a weak D match, TRBD1 (5 bases). The germline V and J ends were trimmed by 4 bases and 8 bases, with 12 bases remaining between them. There are 12 residues in the CDR3. Germline V lookup: CDR1 SGDLS, CDR2 YYNGEE. DNA of the CDR3: TGTGCCAGCAGCCCCCAGGGCTACGGCTACACCTTC. Translating it yields CASSPQGYGYTF.

This clone was picked up one time. This sequence joins TRBV9 and TRBJ2-1; no clear D. V lost 0 bases to trimming and J lost 3 bases, with 10 bases between them. This CDR3 region has 15 residues. From germline, CDR1 is SGDLS and CDR2 YYNGEE. CDR3 protein: CASSVGPGSYNEQFF. CDR3 DNA: TGTGCCAGCAGCGTAGGTCCCGGAAGCTACAATGAGCAGTTCTTC.

A single count supports this clone. J is TRBJ1-2 and V is TRBV29-1; D gene unclear. Germline values: CDR1 SQVTM, CDR2 ANQGSEA. Trimming took off 5 bases at V and 6 bases at J, with 7 bases between the two ends. This CDR3 has 10 residues. CDR3 bases: TGCAGCGTTTATCGGGATGGCTACACCTTC. Residues: CSVYRDGYTF.

The chain uses TRBV5-4 and TRBJ1-1, with TRBD1 as a possible D gene (5 bases). Trimming cost V 3 bases and J 9 bases, with 24 bases left between them. This CDR3 spans 16 amino acids. Germline loops: CDR1 SGHNT, CDR2 YYREEE (reference sequence). CDR3 sequence reads: CASSSVDGKGWNQAFF. CDR3 DNA sequence: TGTGCCAGCAGCTCGGTAGACGGGAAGGGGTGGAATCAAGCTTTCTTT.

Note on this clone: One end of the junction varies from germline; a read error may be responsible. This chain uses TRBV7-2 with TRBJ1-4; D gene ambiguous. This CDR3 is 13 amino acids long. CDR1 and CDR2 from the germline V gene are SGHTA and FQGNSA. Written as DNA, the CDR3 is TGTGCCAGCAGCCCCCGGTTCGGAGAAACACTGTTTTTT. It codes for CASSPRFGETLFF.

V gene TRBV27 combines with J gene TRBJ1-4, with TRBD1 as a possible D gene (6 bases). V was shortened by 6 bases and J by 8 bases, with 16 bases between the two germline ends. From germline, CDR1 is MNHEY and CDR2 SMNVEV (reference sequence). This CDR3 has 14 amino acids. The CDR3, as DNA: TGTGCCAGCAGGACAACAGGGATGGTCGAAAAACTGTTTTTT. This encodes CASRTTGMVEKLFF.

This chain joins TRBV19 and TRBJ2-5; 7 positions match TRBD2. J lost 5 bases, V lost 1 base, and 7 bases had no gene match. The CDR3 runs 15 residues. Looked up from germline, CDR1 is LNHDA and CDR2 is SQIVND (reference sequence). The DNA for the CDR3 is TGTGCCAGTAGTATAGGCGGGGGAATCGTGGAGACCCAGTACTTC. Translating gives CASSIGGGIVETQYF.

J is TRBJ2-1 and V is TRBV18; TRBD2 matches at 11 bases. Germline CDR1 is KGHSH and CDR2 is LQKENI. J was trimmed by 0 bases and V by 3 bases; bases with no gene match: 1. The CDR3 length is 16 residues. This CDR3 reads CASSPSGRDSYNEQFF. The DNA of the CDR3 is TGTGCCAGCTCACCTAGCGGGAGGGACTCCTACAATGAGCAGTTCTTC.

A note on this clone: Within the sample, other DNA sequences also encode this same CDR3. V is TRBV6-2 or TRBV6-3 and J is TRBJ1-2, with unresolved D. Germline V gives CDR1 MNHEY, CDR2 SVGEGT. V was pared by 2 bases and J by 4 bases, with 5 bases between. CDR3 size: 12 residues. CDR3 coding DNA: TGTGCCAGCAGTTACCCGGGCTATGGCTACACCTTC. It is translated as CASSYPGYGYTF.

This clone was recorded a few times. The J gene is TRBJ2-7, the V gene TRBV2, with TRBD2 identical over 7 bases. The CDR3 is made up of 15 amino acids. The germline V gene has CDR1 SNHLY and CDR2 FYNNEI. V gave up 6 bases and J gave up 2 bases; unmatched junction bases: 10. CDR3: CASSPGAGDPYEQYF. Written as DNA, the CDR3 is TGTGCCAGCAGCCCCGGCGCGGGAGACCCCTACGAGCAGTACTTC.

The chain couples TRBV12-5 to TRBJ2-7, with 10 bases that match TRBD1. The trim removed 5 bases at V and 1 base at J, leaving 26 bases unmatched. Germline CDR1 reads LGHNT; CDR2 reads FRNRAP. This CDR3 is built from 22 residues. The CDR3 reads CASGLPGRGVVTVGQGSYEQYF. The CDR3 DNA reads TGTGCTAGTGGTCTACCCGGCCGAGGTGTGGTTACTGTGGGACAGGGGTCCTACGAGCAGTACTTC.

The chain links TRBV7-8 to TRBJ2-1, with D hard to call. The germline V gene encodes CDR1 SGHVS and CDR2 FQNEAQ. The CDR3 is 16 amino acids. V was clipped by 1 base and J by 6 bases, with 16 bases between them. This CDR3 reads CASSLVLQRRFNEQFF. CDR3 bases: TGTGCCAGCAGCTTAGTTTTGCAGCGCCGCTTCAATGAGCAGTTCTTC.

Note on this clone: A junction end diverges from the germline sequence, so it may reflect a read error. The chain links TRBV20-1 to TRBJ1-4; D gene uncertain. Per germline, CDR1 DFQATT and CDR2 SNEGSKA (reference sequence). The CDR3 is made up of 11 amino acids. The CDR3 loop is CRAATNEKLFF. The DNA for the CDR3 is TGTAGGGCTGCAACTAATGAAAAACTGTTTTTT.

The rearrangement uses TRBV19 and TRBJ2-5; 8 bases line up with TRBD2. The junction had 3 bases not matched to a gene; V was cut back by 5 bases and J by 4 bases. The CDR3 sequence is 13 residues long. The germline V gene encodes CDR1 LNHDA and CDR2 SQIVND (reference sequence). The CDR3 nucleotides read TGTGCCAGTAGTCGGGGGGGCCTAGAGACCCAGTACTTC. This sequence encodes CASSRGGLETQYF.

J is TRBJ1-4 and V is TRBV29-1, with D uncertain. This CDR3 comprises 13 residues. Germline V CDR1 and CDR2: SQVTM, ANQGSEA. V dropped 4 bases and J dropped 0 bases, with 6 bases sitting between them. The CDR3 nucleotides are TGCAGCGTTGCGGCGGCAACTAATGAAAAACTGTTTTTT. This codes for CSVAAATNEKLFF.

CDR3 DNA: TGTGCCAGCAGCGTCCCAGGCGCTGGGAGCACTGAAGCTTTCTTT. This translates into CASSVPGAGSTEAFF. V is TRBV4-2 and J is TRBJ1-1; no firm D call. Trimming took off 5 bases at V and 4 bases at J, with 17 bases between the two ends. This CDR3 has 15 amino acids. Germline V gene lookup returns CDR1 LGHNA and CDR2 YNFKEQ.

The gene calls are TRBV7-2 and TRBJ1-1; weak D call: TRBD1 (5 bases). Germline CDR1 SGHTA, CDR2 FQGNSA. V was pared by 6 bases and J by 1 base, with 15 bases between. This CDR3 is 15 amino acids long. CDR3 in amino acids: CASSPAGGGNTEAFF. The DNA for the CDR3 is TGTGCCAGCAGTCCCGCCGGGGGTGGGAACACTGAAGCTTTCTTT.

V is TRBV4-2 and J is TRBJ1-6; D unclear. Between the trimmed V and J ends, which lost 4 bases and 8 bases, there was a span of 15 bases. Germline-derived CDR1 and CDR2 are LGHNA and YNFKEQ. The CDR3 length is 15 residues. CDR3 DNA sequence: TGTGCCAGCAGCCCCCAGAAGTCTGCGGATTCACCCCTCCACTTT. Translation: CASSPQKSADSPLHF.

V gene TRBV23-1 combines with J gene TRBJ1-1; D unclear. TRBV23-1 is marked as an open reading frame, function uncertain. The CDR3 contains 14 residues. Trimming stripped 3 bases from V and 0 bases from J, with 8 bases between. DNA of the CDR3: TGCGCCAGCAGTCATCCAGTCATGAACACTGAAGCTTTCTTT. Translation gives CASSHPVMNTEAFF.

This clone is a singleton in its sample. This rearrangement joins TRBV15 to TRBJ1-5, with D maybe TRBD1 (5 bases). The CDR3 is made up of 15 amino acids. V was clipped by 3 bases and J by 2 bases, with 11 bases between them. Germline lookup yields CDR1 LNHNV and CDR2 YYDKDF (reference sequence). The CDR3 is CATSRRMGGNQPQHF. The CDR3, as DNA: TGTGCCACCAGCAGGAGAATGGGGGGCAATCAGCCCCAGCATTTT.

J is TRBJ2-5 and V is TRBV7-6; 10 bases fit TRBD2. The CDR3 is 16 residues long. From germline, CDR1 is SGHVS and CDR2 FNYEAQ. The J segment lost 5 bases and the V segment lost 4 bases, leaving 10 bases of the junction unmatched. The CDR3 protein is CASSSTPSGGFETQYF. DNA of the CDR3: TGTGCCAGCAGCTCGACCCCTAGCGGGGGATTCGAGACCCAGTACTTC.

In its sample, this clone was seen once. The chain recombines TRBV6-2 or TRBV6-3 with TRBJ1-4, with D unresolved. Germline CDR1 MNHEY, CDR2 SVGEGT. The length of the CDR3 is 13 residues. Trimming took 2 bases from V and 8 from J, leaving 9 bases between them. The CDR3 bases are TGTGCCAGCAGTTACGTTGCAGACGAAAAACTGTTTTTT. It is translated as CASSYVADEKLFF.

CDR3 in amino acids: CASSQDSGGWDYGYTF. The CDR3, as DNA: TGCGCCAGCAGCCAAGATTCCGGGGGCTGGGACTATGGCTACACCTTC. This chain joins TRBV4-1 and TRBJ1-2; D might be TRBD1 (6 bases). With 0 bases removed from V and 3 bases from J, the gap between germline ends came to 14 bases. Germline assignment: CDR1 MGHRA and CDR2 YSYEKL. This CDR3 contains 16 residues.

There are a few counts of this clone. This chain uses TRBV19 with TRBJ2-1; D gene uncertain. The length of the CDR3 is 13 residues. V was cut by 7 bases and J by 3 bases, with 10 bases left in between. Germline-derived CDR1 and CDR2 are LNHDA and SQIVND (reference sequence). CDR3 amino acids: CASNEGDYNEQFF. The CDR3 region has the DNA TGTGCCAGTAATGAAGGTGACTACAATGAGCAGTTCTTC.

The rearrangement links TRBV19 to TRBJ1-3, with TRBD1 identical over 10 bases. V shed 6 bases and J 4 bases; nucleotides not matched to a gene: 6. CDR1 LNHDA and CDR2 SQIVND come from the germline V gene (reference sequence). The CDR3 length is 15 residues. CDR3 coding DNA: TGTGCCAGTAGCACGACAGGGGGCTCAGGAAACACCATATATTTT. Translating it yields CASSTTGGSGNTIYF.

In nucleotides, the CDR3 is TGTGCCAGCAGCACGGGACTAGCGGGGGCCCAGGGAGAGACCCAGTACTTC. It translates to CASSTGLAGAQGETQYF. The V call is TRBV9, the J call TRBJ2-5; 14 bases fit TRBD2. After removal of 4 bases from V and 4 bases from J, the junction contained 9 bases not matched to a gene. Germline CDR1 SGDLS, CDR2 YYNGEE. CDR3 length: 17 amino acids.

This chain uses TRBV12-3 or TRBV12-4 with TRBJ2-1; D gene uncertain. V gave up 2 bases and J gave up 2 bases, with 4 bases separating them. The CDR3 is 13 amino acids. CDR3 sequence (DNA): TGTGCCAGCAGTTTAAAACCCTACAATGAGCAGTTCTTC. It codes for CASSLKPYNEQFF.

The genes are TRBV4-3 and TRBJ2-3; TRBD2 is a possible D gene (6 bases). The CDR3 has 13 amino acids. Trimming left V 2 bases short and J 5 bases short, with 8 bases between. Per germline, CDR1 LGHNA and CDR2 YSLEER. The CDR3 loop is CASSQQGLDTQYF. The CDR3 DNA reads TGCGCCAGCAGCCAACAGGGACTAGATACGCAGTATTTT.

The chain has TRBV3-1 (or the pseudogene TRBV3-2) and TRBJ2-2; the D is unclear. Germline V gene lookup returns CDR1 LGHDT and CDR2 YNNKEL (reference sequence). The CDR3 has 14 amino acids. Deletions cut 1 base from V and 7 bases from J, with 10 bases between. The CDR3 DNA is TGTGCCAGCAGCCAAGGTAGTTTTTTCGGGGAGCTGTTTTTT. Its protein product is CASSQGSFFGELFF.